This TCR beta chain was observed in a study of beta chain features in type 1 diabetes. Germline loops: CDR1 KGHSH, CDR2 LQKENI. The length of the CDR3 is 14 residues. With 6 bases clipped from V and 7 bases from J, the junction kept 7 bases outside the gene matches. General study points: The naive, central memory and Treg TCRB repertoires showed an apparent similarity that was greater among patients than among healthy donors. Since sequencing was performed on cDNA, cells with high TCR expression could be over-represented.

The whole isolated RNA underwent reverse transcription, so sequencing captured expressed TCRB transcripts. The data were produced by immunoSEQ multiplex PCR, yet TCRdb's version contains in-frame clones alone and is incomplete. The table lists some 410,000 clones, about 10% of them singletons. As for this clone: Its antigen is undetermined.

The TCR was taken from a woman aged 18-29 years in good health. The rearrangement joins TRBV18 to TRBJ1-4, with TRBD1 matching 8 bases. The source material was naive CD4+ T cells from blood. The CDR3 coding sequence is TGTGCCAGCTCGACCGGACAGGGAGGTGAAAAACTGTTTTTT. It codes for CASSTGQGGEKLFF.